This TCR beta chain was sequenced in a study of T cells in Graves' hyperthyroidism and ophthalmopathy. This CDR3 has 17 residues. The germline V gene encodes CDR1 MNHNS and CDR2 SASEGT. After removal of 1 base from V and 5 bases from J, the junction contained 7 bases not matched to a gene. RNA transcripts gave rise to amplified TCR beta CDR3 regions. First-round RT-PCR of the TCR CDR3 relied on the HTBI primer set. TCRdb processed the multiplex PCR reads anew with MiXCR; each CDR3 protein has one entry. The data show fewer than 900,000 distinct CDR3 sequences, around 19% seen once. First hyperthyroidism diagnosis is when the blood sample was obtained, before any ophthalmopathy symptoms. Points from the study as a whole: Researchers found most expanded thyroid clonotypes above 0.001 in blood as well.

This clonotype occurred a few times. The antigen remains undetermined. The sequenced sample consisted of blood. This receptor was identified in a woman between 45 and 65 years old with Graves' hyperthyroidism that later progressed to Graves' ophthalmopathy. The chain carries TRBV6-1 and TRBJ2-5; 13 bases map to TRBD2. CDR3: CASSEVTSGGPGETQYF. CDR3 DNA sequence: TGTGCCAGCAGTGAAGTGACTAGCGGGGGGCCCGGGGAGACCCAGTACTTC.